This T cell receptor (beta chain) was sequenced in a study of T cell responses to AZD1222 COVID-19 vaccine. Study context: Pooled together were second doses at about 4 or about 12 weeks.

Trimming removed 0 bases at V and 7 bases at J, with 13 bases between. Germline lookup yields CDR1 SGHNT and CDR2 YYREEE (reference sequence). This CDR3 has 15 amino acids. Study-wide results and limits: In the spike-specific TCR repertoire, nearly half reportedly target unmutated variant regions. The peak T cell response came first, and repertoires were sampled only after it.

With regard to this clone: Its antigen is still unknown.

Measured with immunoSEQ multiplex PCR; TCRdb has only the in-frame clones, and not every one. The sample yields roughly 120,000 clones, more than 70% seen once. V and J are TRBV5-4 and TRBJ2-2; D possibly uses TRBD1 or TRBD2 (6 bases each). This receptor was taken from an adult in good health. Sequences were derived from peripheral blood, sampled on day 0 of AZD1222 vaccination. The CDR3 DNA reads as TGTGCCAGCAGCTTGGCCCGGGGGCGCGGCGGGGAGCTGTTTTTT. The encoded protein is CASSLARGRGGELFF.